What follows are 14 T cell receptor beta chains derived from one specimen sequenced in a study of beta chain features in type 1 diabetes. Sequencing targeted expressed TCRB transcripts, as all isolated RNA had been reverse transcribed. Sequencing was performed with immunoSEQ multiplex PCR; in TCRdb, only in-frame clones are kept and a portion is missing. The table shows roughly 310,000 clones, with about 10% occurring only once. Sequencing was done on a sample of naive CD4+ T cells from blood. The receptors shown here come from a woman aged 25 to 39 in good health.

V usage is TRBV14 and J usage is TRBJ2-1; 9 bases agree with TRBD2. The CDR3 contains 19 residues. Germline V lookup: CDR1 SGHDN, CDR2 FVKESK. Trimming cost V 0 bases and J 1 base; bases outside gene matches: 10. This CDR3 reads CASSQDWGSGSLSYNEQFF. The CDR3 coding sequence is TGTGCCAGCAGCCAAGATTGGGGTAGCGGGAGTTTGTCCTACAATGAGCAGTTCTTC.

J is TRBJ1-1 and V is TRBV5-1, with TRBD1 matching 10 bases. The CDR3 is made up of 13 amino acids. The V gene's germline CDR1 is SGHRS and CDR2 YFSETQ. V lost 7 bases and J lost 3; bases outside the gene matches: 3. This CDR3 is CASAGTGDTEAFF. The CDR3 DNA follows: TGCGCCAGCGCCGGGACAGGGGACACTGAAGCTTTCTTT.

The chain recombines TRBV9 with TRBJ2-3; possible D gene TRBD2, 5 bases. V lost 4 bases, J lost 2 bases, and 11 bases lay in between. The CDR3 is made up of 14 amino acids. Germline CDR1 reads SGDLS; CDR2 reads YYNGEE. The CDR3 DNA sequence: TGTGCCAGCAGCTCAGCGGTGTACACAGATACGCAGTATTTT. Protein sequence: CASSSAVYTDTQYF.

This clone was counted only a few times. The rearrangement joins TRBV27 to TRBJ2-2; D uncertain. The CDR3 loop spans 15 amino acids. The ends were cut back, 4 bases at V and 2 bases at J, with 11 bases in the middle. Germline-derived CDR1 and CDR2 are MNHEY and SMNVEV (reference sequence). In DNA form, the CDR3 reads TGTGCCAGCAGTTATCGAAGACTTAACACCGGGGAGCTGTTTTTT. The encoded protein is CASSYRRLNTGELFF.

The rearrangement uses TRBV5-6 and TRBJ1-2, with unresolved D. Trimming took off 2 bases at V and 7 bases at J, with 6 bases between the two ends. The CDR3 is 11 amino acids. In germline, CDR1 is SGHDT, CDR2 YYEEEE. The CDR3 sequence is CASSFGVGYTF. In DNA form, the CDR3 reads TGTGCCAGCAGCTTCGGGGTTGGCTACACCTTC.

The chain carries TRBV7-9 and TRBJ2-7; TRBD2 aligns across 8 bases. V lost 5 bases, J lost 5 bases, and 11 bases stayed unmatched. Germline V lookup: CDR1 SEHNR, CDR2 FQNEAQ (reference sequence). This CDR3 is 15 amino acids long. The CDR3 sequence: CASSLAGPREDEQYF. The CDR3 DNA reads TGTGCCAGCAGCCTCGCTGGCCCGCGGGAGGACGAGCAGTACTTC. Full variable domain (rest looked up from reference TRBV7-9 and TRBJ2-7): DTGVSQNPRHKITKRGQNVTFRCDPISEHNRLYWYRQTLGQGPEFLTYFQNEAQLEKSRLLSDRFSAERPKGSFSTLEIQRTEQGDSAMYLCASSLAGPREDEQYFGPGTRLTVT.

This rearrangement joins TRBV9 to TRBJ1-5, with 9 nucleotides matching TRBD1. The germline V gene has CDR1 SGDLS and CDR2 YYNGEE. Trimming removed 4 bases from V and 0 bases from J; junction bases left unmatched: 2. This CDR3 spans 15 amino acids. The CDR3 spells CASSRTGDSNQPQHF. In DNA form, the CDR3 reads TGTGCCAGCAGCCGGACAGGGGATAGCAATCAGCCCCAGCATTTT.

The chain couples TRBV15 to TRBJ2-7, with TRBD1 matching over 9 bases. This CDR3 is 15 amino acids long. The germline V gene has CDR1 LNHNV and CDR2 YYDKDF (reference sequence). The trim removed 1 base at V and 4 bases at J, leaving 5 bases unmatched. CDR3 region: CATSRGTGVDYEQYF. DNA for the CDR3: TGTGCCACCAGCAGAGGGACAGGGGTAGATTACGAGCAGTACTTC.

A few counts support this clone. The DNA for the CDR3 is TGTGCCATACAATCCGGGACTAGACATGAGCAGTTCTTC. Translated, it gives CAIQSGTRHEQFF. The chain employs TRBV28 and TRBJ2-1; 8 nucleotides match TRBD2. The CDR3 sequence is 13 residues long. CDR1 and CDR2 (germline): MDHEN, SYDVKM. J was trimmed by 8 bases and V by 10 bases; bases with no gene match: 10.

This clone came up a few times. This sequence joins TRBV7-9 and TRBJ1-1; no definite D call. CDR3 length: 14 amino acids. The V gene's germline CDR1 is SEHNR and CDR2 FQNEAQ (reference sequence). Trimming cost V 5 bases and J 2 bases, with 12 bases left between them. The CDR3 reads CASSRPGFNTEAFF. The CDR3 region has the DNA TGTGCCAGCAGCAGACCGGGGTTTAACACTGAAGCTTTCTTT.

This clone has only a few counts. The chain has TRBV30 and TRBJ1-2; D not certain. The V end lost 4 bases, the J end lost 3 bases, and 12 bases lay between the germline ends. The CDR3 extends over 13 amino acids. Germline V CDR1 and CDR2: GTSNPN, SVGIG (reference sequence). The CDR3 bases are TGTGCCTGGATGTTGAGTCCGGACTATGGCTACACCTTC. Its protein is CAWMLSPDYGYTF.

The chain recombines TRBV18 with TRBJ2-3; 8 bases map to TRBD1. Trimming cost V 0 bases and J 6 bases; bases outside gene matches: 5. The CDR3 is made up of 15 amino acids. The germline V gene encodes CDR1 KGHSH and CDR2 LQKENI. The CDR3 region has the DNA TGTGCCAGCTCACCACCGCAGGGGGCTGTGGATACGCAGTATTTT. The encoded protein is CASSPPQGAVDTQYF. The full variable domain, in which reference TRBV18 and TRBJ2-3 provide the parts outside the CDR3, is NAGVMQNPRHLVRRRGQEARLRCSPMKGHSHVYWYRQLPEEGLKFMVYLQKENIIDESGMPKERFSAEFPKEGPSILRIQQVVRGDSAAYFCASSPPQGAVDTQYFGPGTRLTVL.

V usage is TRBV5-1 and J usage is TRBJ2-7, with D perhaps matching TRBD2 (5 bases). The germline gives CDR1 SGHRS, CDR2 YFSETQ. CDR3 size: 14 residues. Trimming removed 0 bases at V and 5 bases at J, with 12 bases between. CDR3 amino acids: CASSLGPGKDEQYF. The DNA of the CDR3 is TGCGCCAGCAGCTTGGGCCCGGGGAAGGACGAGCAGTACTTC.

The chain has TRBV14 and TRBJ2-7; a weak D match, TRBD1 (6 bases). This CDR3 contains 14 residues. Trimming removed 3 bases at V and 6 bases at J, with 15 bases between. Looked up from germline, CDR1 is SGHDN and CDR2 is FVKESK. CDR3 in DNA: TGTGCCAGCAGCCATTTCGGACAGTTTTCCGAGCAGTACTTC. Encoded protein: CASSHFGQFSEQYF.